The 21 T cell receptor beta chains presented below share a single source sample, sequenced in a study of blood T cell repertoires in COVID-19. Only in-frame clones appear in the TCRdb table, and some are missing; sequencing was by immunoSEQ multiplex PCR. The sample holds roughly 300,000 clones, 75% to 95% seen once. Material: peripheral blood. The receptors here all came from a woman aged 25 to 45 with COVID-19, enrolled during active disease.

The chain links TRBV24-1 to TRBJ1-4, with TRBD1 matching 8 bases. Germline CDR1 KGHDR, CDR2 SFDVKD. Trimming took 4 bases from V and 5 from J; bases not matched to a gene: 5. CDR3 length: 15 amino acids. CDR3 nucleotides: TGTGCCACCAGTGACCCAGGACAGGGAAATGAAAAACTGTTTTTT. It encodes CATSDPGQGNEKLFF.

This rearrangement joins TRBV24-1 to TRBJ2-2; a weak D match, TRBD2 (6 bases). The CDR3 length is 19 residues. V was clipped by 0 bases and J by 0 bases, with 16 bases between them. Looked up from germline, CDR1 is KGHDR and CDR2 is SFDVKD. The CDR3 is CATSDLKAGRPANTGELFF. The CDR3, as DNA: TGTGCCACCAGTGATTTGAAGGCGGGACGTCCCGCGAACACCGGGGAGCTGTTTTTT.

V usage is TRBV5-3 and J usage is TRBJ1-2; D remains ambiguous. TRBV5-3 has ORF status, its function being uncertain. The CDR3 runs 15 residues. The ends were cut back, 4 bases at V and 4 bases at J, with 17 bases in the middle. The chain's CDR3 is CARSSPGGRCYGYTF. The CDR3 DNA reads TGTGCCAGAAGCAGCCCGGGAGGGCGTTGCTATGGCTACACCTTC.

The CDR3 region has the DNA TGCGCCAGCAGCCAGATCGCCCTAAATGAAAAACTGTTTTTT. The encoded protein is CASSQIALNEKLFF. The rearrangement uses TRBV4-1 and TRBJ1-4, with no clear D. V lost 3 bases and J 5 bases, leaving 10 bases between the germline ends. The CDR3 is 14 residues long. The germline V gene has CDR1 MGHRA and CDR2 YSYEKL.

This chain joins TRBV19 and TRBJ1-5, with 8 bases identical to TRBD1. This CDR3 spans 16 amino acids. Germline trimming cut 0 bases from V and 4 bases from J; bases unmatched to any gene: 5. Germline lookup yields CDR1 LNHDA and CDR2 SQIVND (reference sequence). The CDR3 loop reads CASSIDGQGFNQPQHF. In nucleotides, the CDR3 is TGTGCCAGTAGTATAGACGGACAGGGTTTTAATCAGCCCCAGCATTTT.

The chain links TRBV6-6 to TRBJ1-3, with D unresolved. This CDR3 has 17 residues. V lost 7 bases, J lost 4 bases, and 23 bases lay in between. Germline CDR1 MNHNY, CDR2 SVGAGI (reference sequence). In DNA form, the CDR3 reads TGTGCCAGCACTCGGACGGGAGGCCTGAGGGAGGGAAACACCATATATTTT. Encoded protein: CASTRTGGLREGNTIYF.

The rearrangement uses TRBV10-3 and TRBJ2-1; TRBD2 agrees at 13 bases. Germline V gene lookup returns CDR1 ENHRY and CDR2 SYGVKD. V dropped 5 bases and J dropped 7; count of bases not matched to a gene: 5. This CDR3 has 15 amino acids. The DNA of the CDR3 is TGTGCCATCAGTCCAACTAGCGGGAGGGTTAATGAGCAGTTCTTC. Protein sequence: CAISPTSGRVNEQFF.

This clone has just one count. This rearrangement joins TRBV3-1 (or the pseudogene TRBV3-2) to TRBJ1-5, with D possibly being TRBD1 (6 bases). Trimming shortened V by 1 base and J by 2 bases, and 9 bases separated the two germline ends. Germline V gene sequence: CDR1 LGHDT, CDR2 YNNKEL (reference sequence). The CDR3 length is 15 residues. The DNA of the CDR3 is TGTGCCAGCAGCCAAGGGGACATACGCAATCAGCCCCAGCATTTT. This codes for CASSQGDIRNQPQHF.

The rearrangement links TRBV5-1 to TRBJ2-1, with 7 positions matching TRBD1. Losses at the gene ends were 0 bases for V and 6 bases for J; bases not matched to a gene: 6. The germline V gene encodes CDR1 SGHRS and CDR2 YFSETQ. This CDR3 comprises 15 residues. The CDR3 here is CASSLGDRASNEQFF. CDR3 bases: TGCGCCAGCAGCTTGGGAGACAGGGCGAGCAATGAGCAGTTCTTC.

A single count supports this clone. The chain is built from TRBV5-6 and TRBJ2-1, with D perhaps TRBD2 (5 bases). This CDR3 has 13 amino acids. Germline V gene data show CDR1 as SGHDT and CDR2 as YYEEEE. Trimming shortened V by 2 bases and J by 8 bases, and 11 bases separated the two germline ends. The CDR3 loop is CASSFTARDEQFF. CDR3 nucleotide sequence: TGTGCCAGCAGCTTTACAGCGAGGGATGAGCAGTTCTTC.

The chain employs TRBV4-1 and TRBJ1-3, with D possibly matching TRBD1 (5 bases). The CDR3 consists of 15 residues. Trimming left V 4 bases short and J 4 bases short, with 14 bases between. CDR1 MGHRA and CDR2 YSYEKL come from the germline V gene. DNA of the CDR3: TGCGCCAGCAGCCGCACCCAGGGTGCGGGAAACACCATATATTTT. It is translated as CASSRTQGAGNTIYF.

The chain recombines TRBV30 with TRBJ2-7, with 8 bases aligning to TRBD2. The ends lost 3 bases at V and 7 bases at J; junction bases unmatched: 2. This CDR3 has 11 residues. Germline assignment: CDR1 GTSNPN and CDR2 SVGIG (reference sequence). Here the CDR3 DNA reads TGTGCCTGGAGCGGCGGGGGGGAGCAGTACTTC. Amino acids: CAWSGGGEQYF.

This rearrangement joins TRBV24-1 to TRBJ2-1; 8 bases fit TRBD2. This CDR3 comprises 14 residues. In germline, CDR1 is KGHDR, CDR2 SFDVKD. The ends lost 9 bases at V and 3 bases at J; junction bases unmatched: 6. CDR3 coding DNA: TGTGCCACCCGGGGGGGAGGTCTCTACAATGAGCAGTTCTTC. This translates into CATRGGGLYNEQFF.

The gene calls are TRBV30 and TRBJ1-4; D might be TRBD1 (5 bases). The CDR3 is made up of 14 amino acids. Germline CDR1 and CDR2: GTSNPN and SVGIG (reference sequence). The CDR3 spells CAGGERGTNEKLFF. The CDR3 nucleotides read TGTGCGGGAGGGGAACGCGGCACTAATGAAAAACTGTTTTTT.

V usage is TRBV19 and J usage is TRBJ2-6; possible D gene TRBD1, 6 bases. Trimming took 8 bases from V and 4 from J, leaving 12 bases between them. Germline V CDR1 and CDR2: LNHDA, SQIVND (reference sequence). The CDR3 is 14 residues long. Written as DNA, the CDR3 is TGTGCCAGTTTGGGGACATCCGGGGCCAACGTCCTGACTTTC. Protein: CASLGTSGANVLTF. The full variable domain, completed using reference TRBV19 and TRBJ2-6, is DGGITQSPKYLFRKEGQNVTLSCEQNLNHDAMYWYRQDPGQGLRLIYYSQIVNDFQKGDIAEGYSVSREKKESFPLTVTSAQKNPTAFYLCASLGTSGANVLTFGAGSRLTVL.

J is TRBJ2-3 and V is TRBV2; 12 bases fit TRBD2. V shed 3 bases and J 0 bases; nucleotides not matched to a gene: 7. There are 18 residues in the CDR3. Germline values: CDR1 SNHLY, CDR2 FYNNEI. The CDR3: CASSEWLAGGQSTDTQYF. The CDR3 region has the DNA TGTGCCAGCAGTGAGTGGCTAGCGGGAGGGCAAAGCACAGATACGCAGTATTTT.

The rearrangement joins TRBV6-6 to TRBJ1-3, with D unresolved. CDR3 size: 14 residues. Germline lookup yields CDR1 MNHNY and CDR2 SVGAGI (reference sequence). Trimming removed 7 bases at V and 0 bases at J, with 10 bases between. The CDR3, as DNA: TGTGCCAGCACTTATTCCTCCTCTGGAAACACCATATATTTT. As protein: CASTYSSSGNTIYF.

In DNA, the CDR3 is TGTGCCACCCGGGGTAGCACAGATACGCAGTATTTT. It encodes CATRGSTDTQYF. The genes are TRBV12-3 or TRBV12-4 and TRBJ2-3, with D perhaps matching TRBD2 (5 bases). V shed 10 bases and J shed 0 bases, with 8 bases lying between them. This CDR3 region has 12 residues.

This clone appeared once. V and J are TRBV29-1 and TRBJ1-1; D call uncertain. Trimming stripped 7 bases from V and 5 bases from J, with 11 bases between. The CDR3 is 11 residues long. Germline CDR1 is SQVTM and CDR2 is ANQGSEA. The CDR3 spells CSGGSTTEAFF. The CDR3 DNA follows: TGCAGCGGCGGGAGTACGACTGAAGCTTTCTTT.

This clone was observed a single time. The chain uses TRBV2 and TRBJ1-1; no definite D call. This CDR3 has 12 residues. With 5 bases removed from V and 10 bases from J, the gap between germline ends came to 14 bases. Germline V gene sequence: CDR1 SNHLY, CDR2 FYNNEI. The CDR3 bases are TGTGCCAGCAGTCCCTTGAGGGTTGGAGCTTTCTTT. Its translation is CASSPLRVGAFF.

The genes are TRBV15 and TRBJ2-3; tentatively, D is TRBD2 (6 bases). The CDR3 is made up of 13 amino acids. Germline assignment: CDR1 LNHNV and CDR2 YYDKDF (reference sequence). V was clipped by 6 bases and J by 4 bases, with 11 bases between them. As DNA, the CDR3 is TGTGCCACCAGTACCGGGGGAGCAGATACGCAGTATTTT. Its translation is CATSTGGADTQYF.